The source of this TCR beta chain is a study of T cell responses to AZD1222 COVID-19 vaccine. Regarding the study as a whole: Vaccine-associated CD4 TCRs spanned spike, dominant at 160-218 and 743-854. Increases in Spike-specific TCR breadth and depth were seen after two AZD1222 doses. Clonal diversity was possibly underestimated, and white British individuals and females predominated among donors.

Worth noting for this clone: Its antigen is unknown.

The assay was immunoSEQ multiplex PCR, and TCRdb's table has in-frame clones only and misses some. The repertoire has 100,000 or so clones, 85% to 90% of them found once; the top ten carry less than 3.5%. The CDR3 is made up of 16 amino acids. CDR1 MDHEN and CDR2 SYDVKM come from the germline V gene. The V gene end was trimmed by 5 bases and the J gene end by 13 bases; junction bases not matched to a gene: 18. The rearrangement joins TRBV28 to TRBJ1-4; 8 positions agree with TRBD1. Material: peripheral blood, obtained on day 0 of AZD1222 vaccination. The source of this sequence is an adult in good health. The CDR3 sequence: CASSGPGTGSGRGLFF. CDR3 bases: TGTGCCAGCAGTGGCCCCGGGACAGGTTCGGGCCGGGGACTGTTTTTT.